This TCR beta chain came from a study of cytomegalovirus exposure and HLA in healthy donors. Study overall: Among around 170 million T cells, an earlier analysis found 117 million unique TCR beta sequences. Study-level results: TCR beta sequences numbering roughly 18,000 were associated with HLA alleles at 0.05 false discovery rate in a later analysis. The classifier reportedly diagnosed cytomegalovirus status with high specificity and sensitivity.

Both 60 Vbeta primers and 13 Jbeta primers went into the PCR. The protocol was immunoSEQ multiplex PCR, while the TCRdb copy is restricted to in-frame clones and leaves out a portion. This table holds under 200,000 clones, about 13% found once. Germline V lookup: CDR1 SGDLS, CDR2 YYNGEE. The V gene lost 2 bases and the J gene lost 6 bases, with 7 bases spanning the gap. The CDR3 extends over 12 amino acids. This clone was observed a handful of times. What it recognizes is unknown. The sample taken for sequencing was PBMCs. This receptor was identified in a man aged 45-65 years in good health and CMV-seropositive. The V and J genes are TRBV9 and TRBJ2-3; maybe TRBD1 (6 bases). CDR3 loop: CASSVQGDTQYF. The CDR3 DNA reads TGTGCCAGCAGCGTTCAGGGGGATACGCAGTATTTT. Full variable domain (remainder filled in from reference TRBV9 and TRBJ2-3): DSGVTQTPKHLITATGQRVTLRCSPRSGDLSVYWYQQSLDQGLQFLIQYYNGEERAKGNILERFSAQQFPDLHSELNLSSLELGDSALYFCASSVQGDTQYFGPGTRLTVL.